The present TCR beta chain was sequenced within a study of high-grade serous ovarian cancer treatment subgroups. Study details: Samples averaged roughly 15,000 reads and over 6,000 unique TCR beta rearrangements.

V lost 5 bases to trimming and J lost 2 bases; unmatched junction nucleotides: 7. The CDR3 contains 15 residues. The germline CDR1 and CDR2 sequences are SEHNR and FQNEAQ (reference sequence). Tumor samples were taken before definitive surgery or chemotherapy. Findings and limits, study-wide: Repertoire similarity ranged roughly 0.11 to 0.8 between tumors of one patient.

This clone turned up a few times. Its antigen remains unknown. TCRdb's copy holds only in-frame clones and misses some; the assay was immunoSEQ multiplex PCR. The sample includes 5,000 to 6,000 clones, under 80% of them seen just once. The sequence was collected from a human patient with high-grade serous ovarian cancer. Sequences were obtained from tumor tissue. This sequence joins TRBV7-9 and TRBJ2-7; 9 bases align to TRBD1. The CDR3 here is CASSPTGGFPYEQYF. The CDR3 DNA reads TGTGCCAGCAGCCCGACAGGGGGTTTCCCCTACGAGCAGTACTTC.